Shown below are 20 T cell receptor beta chains from a single sample sequenced in a study of blood T cell repertoires in COVID-19. Clones were read by immunoSEQ multiplex PCR, and TCRdb kept only the in-frame ones, dropping some. The table lists 95,000 to 120,000 clones, about three quarters of them singletons, with about 1.8% in the top ten. Sequenced sample: peripheral blood. The receptor source for this set is a woman aged 40 to 50 with acute or convalescent COVID-19.

This chain links TRBV25-1 with TRBJ1-1, with 8 bases matching TRBD1. The length of the CDR3 is 15 residues. Germline V gives CDR1 MGHDK, CDR2 SYGVNS. V shed 3 bases, J shed 3 bases, and the junction held 6 bases outside the gene matches. Here the CDR3 DNA reads TGTGCCAGCAGTGAGCAGGGACAGGAATACACTGAAGCTTTCTTT. It codes for CASSEQGQEYTEAFF.

The rearrangement joins TRBV5-1 to TRBJ2-3, with 10 bases lining up with TRBD1. V trimming: 4 bases; J trimming: 6 bases; junction bases outside the gene matches: 11. The germline gives CDR1 SGHRS, CDR2 YFSETQ. This CDR3 comprises 16 residues. The CDR3 DNA reads TGCGCCAGCAGCCAGGGGGGACAGGGGCCGTCGGATACGCAGTATTTT. Translated, it gives CASSQGGQGPSDTQYF.

The CDR3 nucleotides are TGCAGTGCAATCTATGGCAATGAGCAGTTCTTC. It codes for CSAIYGNEQFF. The rearrangement joins TRBV20-1 to TRBJ2-1, with unresolved D. Germline CDR1 reads DFQATT; CDR2 reads SNEGSKA (reference sequence). Trimming shortened V by 6 bases and J by 6 bases, and 9 bases separated the two germline ends. The CDR3 totals 11 residues.

This chain uses TRBV7-2 with TRBJ2-2; 9 bases map to TRBD1. Germline V gives CDR1 SGHTA, CDR2 FQGNSA. V was clipped by 3 bases and J by 7 bases; unmatched bases: 6. CDR3 length: 15 residues. The CDR3 loop reads CASSFLTGGNGELFF. In DNA, the CDR3 is TGTGCCAGCAGCTTCCTCACAGGGGGCAACGGGGAGCTGTTTTTT.

The chain uses TRBV10-1 and TRBJ1-5; TRBD1 aligns across 8 bases. The germline V gene has CDR1 WNHNN and CDR2 SYGVQD (reference sequence). CDR3 length equals 18 residues. Trimming removed 0 bases from V and 6 bases from J; junction bases left unmatched: 13. This CDR3 is CASSESPRDRGKAQPQHF. The CDR3 nucleotides are TGCGCCAGCAGTGAGTCCCCCCGCGACAGGGGTAAAGCTCAGCCCCAGCATTTT.

This sequence joins TRBV5-6 and TRBJ1-2, with 7 positions matching TRBD1. The trim removed 9 bases at V and 7 bases at J, leaving 12 bases unmatched. The CDR3 loop spans 13 amino acids. Germline CDR1 SGHDT, CDR2 YYEEEE. CDR3 nucleotides: TGTGCCACCATGACAGGGAGAATAGGTGGCTACACCTTC. Translation: CATMTGRIGGYTF. Full variable domain (rest looked up from reference TRBV5-6 and TRBJ1-2): DAGVTQSPTHLIKTRGQQVTLRCSPKSGHDTVSWYQQALGQGPQFIFQYYEEEERQRGNFPDRFSGHQFPNYSSELNVNALLLGDSALYLCATMTGRIGGYTFGSGTRLTVV.

This clone was seen a few times. This chain links TRBV29-1 with TRBJ2-7, with TRBD2 matching 11 bases. The CDR3 covers 16 residues. From germline, CDR1 is SQVTM and CDR2 ANQGSEA. Trimming took 6 bases from V and 2 from J; bases not matched to a gene: 12. CDR3 sequence (DNA): TGCAGCGTCAAAGGCCTAGCGGGGGGATCTCCCTACGAGCAGTACTTC. It specifies CSVKGLAGGSPYEQYF.

The gene calls are TRBV3-1 (or the pseudogene TRBV3-2) and TRBJ2-5; D is possibly TRBD1 (6 bases). The V gene's germline CDR1 is LGHDT and CDR2 YNNKEL (reference sequence). This CDR3 contains 15 residues. Trimming cost V 1 base and J 1 base, with 10 bases left between them. The CDR3: CASSQAARGQETQYF. CDR3 sequence (DNA): TGTGCCAGCAGCCAAGCGGCCAGGGGCCAAGAGACCCAGTACTTC.

The V and J genes are TRBV7-2 and TRBJ2-3, with 13 bases identical to TRBD2. The V segment lost 3 bases and the J segment 1 base; nucleotides outside the gene matches: 1. The germline V gene has CDR1 SGHTA and CDR2 FQGNSA. The CDR3 has 16 residues. CDR3 coding DNA: TGTGCCAGCAGCTTTACTAGCGGGGGGGGCACAGATACGCAGTATTTT. This sequence encodes CASSFTSGGGTDTQYF.

This chain links TRBV5-1 with TRBJ2-5, with 9 positions matching TRBD1. The V gene's germline CDR1 is SGHRS and CDR2 YFSETQ. J lost 4 bases, V lost 3 bases, and 7 bases had no gene match. CDR3 length equals 15 residues. Written as DNA, the CDR3 is TGCGCCAGCAGCTCGGGACAGGGAGGGTCAGAGACCCAGTACTTC. Translating it yields CASSSGQGGSETQYF.

The chain uses TRBV7-9 and TRBJ2-2; 7 nucleotides agree with TRBD2. This CDR3 region has 14 residues. Germline CDR1 and CDR2: SEHNR and FQNEAQ (reference sequence). The trim removed 10 bases at V and 1 base at J, leaving 6 bases unmatched. CDR3 amino acids: CATSGAMNTGELFF. In DNA, the CDR3 is TGTGCCACGAGCGGGGCGATGAACACCGGGGAGCTGTTTTTT. Full variable domain (remainder filled in from reference TRBV7-9 and TRBJ2-2): DTGVSQNPRHKITKRGQNVTFRCDPISEHNRLYWYRQTLGQGPEFLTYFQNEAQLEKSRLLSDRFSAERPKGSFSTLEIQRTEQGDSAMYLCATSGAMNTGELFFGEGSRLTVL.

The rearrangement links TRBV5-4 to TRBJ1-2, with D perhaps matching TRBD1 (5 bases). Deletions cut 4 bases from V and 1 base from J, with 8 bases between. The CDR3 is made up of 13 amino acids. The germline V gene encodes CDR1 SGHNT and CDR2 YYREEE (reference sequence). Here the CDR3 reads CASSPDSNYGYTF. In DNA form, the CDR3 reads TGTGCCAGCAGCCCCGACAGTAACTATGGCTACACCTTC.

The chain employs TRBV7-8 and TRBJ1-3; D uncertain. Germline V CDR1 and CDR2: SGHVS, FQNEAQ. The V gene lost 6 bases and the J gene lost 2 bases, with 20 bases spanning the gap. This CDR3 contains 17 residues. In DNA form, the CDR3 reads TGTGCCAGCAGTCCTTCACCTCCCGGGTCGGCTGGAAACACCATATATTTT. Its translation: CASSPSPPGSAGNTIYF.

This clone was counted only a few times. This chain connects TRBV4-3 to TRBJ1-6, with 9 bases that match TRBD1. Germline V gene sequence: CDR1 LGHNA, CDR2 YSLEER. The CDR3 extends over 17 amino acids. Trimming at V came to 1 base and at J to 8 bases, leaving 9 bases not matched to a gene. CDR3 in DNA: TGCGCCAGCAGCCAAGGATCCGGACAGGGGAGGTATTCACCCCTCCACTTT. Encoded protein: CASSQGSGQGRYSPLHF.

A few counts support this clone. The chain couples TRBV5-1 to TRBJ2-3; perhaps TRBD2 as D (6 bases). The CDR3 length is 13 residues. Trimming cost V 3 bases and J 5 bases, with 10 bases left between them. Looked up from germline, CDR1 is SGHRS and CDR2 is YFSETQ. Here the CDR3 DNA reads TGCGCCAGCAGCTCCCCGGGACTAGATACGCAGTATTTT. Translated, it gives CASSSPGLDTQYF.

The chain recombines TRBV10-3 with TRBJ2-3; 10 bases match TRBD2. The CDR3 length is 16 residues. Per the germline V gene, CDR1 is ENHRY and CDR2 is SYGVKD. V dropped 2 bases and J dropped 0; count of bases not matched to a gene: 2. The CDR3 region has the DNA TGTGCCATCAGTGAGGGGACTAGCGTTAGCACAGATACGCAGTATTTT. Amino acids: CAISEGTSVSTDTQYF.

The chain employs TRBV20-1 and TRBJ2-5; tentative D call: TRBD2 (6 bases). V dropped 3 bases and J dropped 6 bases, with 17 bases sitting between them. The CDR3 covers 14 residues. Germline CDR1 DFQATT, CDR2 SNEGSKA (reference sequence). CDR3 amino acids: CSASYQGLPQTQYF. CDR3 coding DNA: TGCAGTGCTAGTTATCAGGGACTTCCACAGACCCAGTACTTC.

The sample holds one count of this clone. In the same sample, other DNA sequences code for this CDR3. The chain combines TRBV5-1 with TRBJ2-7, with 8 bases aligning to TRBD2. The V segment lost 4 bases and the J segment 1 base; nucleotides outside the gene matches: 10. CDR3 size: 16 residues. Germline V lookup: CDR1 SGHRS, CDR2 YFSETQ. The CDR3: CASSLGGGPTSYEQYF. The CDR3 nucleotides read TGCGCCAGCAGCCTGGGCGGGGGGCCAACTTCCTACGAGCAGTACTTC.

This clone was seen a few times. The rearrangement uses TRBV30 and TRBJ2-7; the D gene is possibly TRBD2 (6 bases). The germline V gene encodes CDR1 GTSNPN and CDR2 SVGIG (reference sequence). V was pared by 0 bases and J by 9 bases, with 18 bases between. This CDR3 contains 14 residues. CDR3: CAWSVGGGASVQYF. The DNA for the CDR3 is TGTGCCTGGAGTGTTGGAGGCGGGGCCAGTGTGCAGTACTTC.

The chain joins TRBV2 to TRBJ1-2, with a weak D call TRBD1 (5 bases). This CDR3 region has 15 residues. Germline V gene data show CDR1 as SNHLY and CDR2 as FYNNEI. Trimming stripped 5 bases from V and 1 base from J, with 14 bases between. CDR3 sequence (DNA): TGTGCCAGCAGTCCTAACGCGGGACTTAACTATGGCTACACCTTC. Its protein is CASSPNAGLNYGYTF.